What follows is one T cell receptor gamma chain and its context. The sample originates from a study of gamma-delta T cells after stem cell transplantation. Trimming at V came to 0 bases and at J to 2 bases, leaving 7 bases not matched to a gene. From germline, CDR1 is GITISATS and CDR2 ISYDGTV (reference sequence). The CDR3 loop spans 15 amino acids. TCRdb applied CATT to the RT-PCR reads for clone calling. The sample yields roughly 320 gamma-chain clones, around an eighth seen once. The clonotype originates from a human donor. It is not recorded whose cells these are; they may come from a transplant donor. The chain employs TRGV9 and TRGJ1 or TRGJ2. Sample: gamma-delta T cells. The CDR3 protein is CALWEVGWDYYKKLF. CDR3 DNA: TGTGCCTTGTGGGAGGTGGGTTGGGATTATTATAAGAAACTCTTT.